These 20 T cell receptor beta chains came from one sample sequenced in a study of post-analysis software for immune sequencing data. Their cognate antigens are unknown. Carried by the TCR beta cDNA libraries were unique molecular identifiers. TCRdb re-called the PCR reads with MiXCR, one entry per CDR3 protein. The sample lists hundreds of thousands of distinct CDR3 sequences, about 60% occurring once. Whole-study results and caveats: Five TRBV segments, TRBV5-6, TRBV5-1 and TRBV20-1 among them, were found more frequent in patients than controls.

Sequenced sample: blood. The source is a girl aged 2 to 10 with multiple sclerosis.

This clonotype has only a few counts. The rearrangement links TRBV6-2 or TRBV6-3 to TRBJ2-4, with TRBD2 matching over 8 bases. The CDR3 totals 17 residues. The V segment lost 5 bases and the J segment 0 bases; nucleotides outside the gene matches: 9. Per the germline V gene, CDR1 is MNHEY and CDR2 is SVGEGT. The CDR3 is CASSASTSELAKNIQYF. CDR3 sequence (DNA): TGTGCCAGCAGTGCCTCGACTAGCGAGCTAGCCAAAAACATTCAGTACTTC.

This clonotype was picked up a small number of times. V and J are TRBV20-1 and TRBJ1-1; D unresolved. With 5 bases removed from V and 0 bases from J, the gap between germline ends came to 13 bases. Germline loops: CDR1 DFQATT, CDR2 SNEGSKA (reference sequence). The CDR3 totals 14 residues. This CDR3 is CSARPFQLNTEAFF. The CDR3, as DNA: TGCAGTGCTCGGCCATTTCAGTTGAACACTGAAGCTTTCTTT.

This chain links TRBV20-1 with TRBJ1-2; possible D gene TRBD1, 5 bases. Germline assignment: CDR1 DFQATT and CDR2 SNEGSKA (reference sequence). V lost 4 bases and J 4 bases, leaving 19 bases between the germline ends. The CDR3 runs 15 residues. CDR3 residues: CSATPRVGATYGYTF. CDR3 DNA: TGCAGTGCTACTCCCAGGGTAGGGGCAACCTATGGCTACACCTTC.

This clonotype has more than one count but fewer than ten. The J gene is TRBJ1-6, the V gene TRBV6-1, with D tentatively TRBD1 (5 bases). Trimming pared 3 bases from V and 7 bases from J, leaving 16 bases between. Per germline, CDR1 MNHNS and CDR2 SASEGT. The CDR3 loop spans 16 amino acids. The CDR3 DNA reads TGTGCCAGCAGTGACCGGTCGCTGGGGGGGAATTCACCCCTCCACTTT. As protein: CASSDRSLGGNSPLHF.

A few counts support this clonotype. The chain is built from TRBV10-3 and TRBJ1-2, with D maybe TRBD1 (6 bases). Trimming shortened V by 6 bases and J by 2 bases, and 10 bases separated the two germline ends. The CDR3 has 13 residues. The germline gives CDR1 ENHRY, CDR2 SYGVKD. The chain's CDR3 is CAISRTGNYGYTF. CDR3 nucleotides: TGTGCCATCAGCCGAACAGGGAACTATGGCTACACCTTC.

V and J are TRBV7-3 and TRBJ2-1, with TRBD2 matching over 7 bases. V was clipped by 2 bases and J by 8 bases; unmatched bases: 3. The CDR3 runs to 13 residues. In germline, CDR1 is SGHTA, CDR2 FQGTGA. The CDR3 region is CASSLYREDEQFF. DNA of the CDR3: TGTGCCAGCAGCTTATACCGGGAGGATGAGCAGTTCTTC. Using reference TRBV7-3 and TRBJ2-1 for the parts outside the CDR3, the full variable domain is GAGVSQTPSNKVTEKGKYVELRCDPISGHTALYWYRQSLGQGPEFLIYFQGTGAADDSGLPNDRFFAVRPEGSVSTLKIQRTERGDSAVYLCASSLYREDEQFFGPGTRLTVL.

This clonotype was seen only a few times. The chain links TRBV20-1 to TRBJ1-6; D ambiguous. The CDR3 loop spans 12 amino acids. The V gene's germline CDR1 is DFQATT and CDR2 SNEGSKA (reference sequence). Trimming took 3 bases from V and 8 from J, leaving 8 bases between them. The CDR3 DNA follows: TGCAGTGCTAGTAGCACGGATTCACCCCTCCACTTT. Protein product: CSASSTDSPLHF.

The chain combines TRBV12-3 or TRBV12-4 with TRBJ1-2; TRBD1 agrees at 8 bases. V dropped 7 bases and J dropped 4; count of bases not matched to a gene: 8. This CDR3 has 14 amino acids. DNA of the CDR3: TGTGCCAGCACCCCGACAGGGGATGTCTATGGCTACACCTTC. This gives the protein CASTPTGDVYGYTF.

This chain connects TRBV5-1 to TRBJ2-7, with 8 bases fitting TRBD2. CDR1 and CDR2 (germline): SGHRS, YFSETQ. The CDR3 has 14 residues. Unmatched junction bases numbered 10, after V lost 7 bases and J lost 4 bases. The CDR3 spells CASGLRAGEYEQYF. For the CDR3, the DNA is TGCGCCAGCGGATTGAGAGCGGGAGAGTACGAGCAGTACTTC.

This clonotype was detected only once. The chain combines TRBV3-1 with TRBJ2-7; D is undetermined. CDR3 length equals 13 residues. V shed 0 bases and J shed 3 bases, with 6 bases lying between them. Germline CDR1 is LGHDT and CDR2 is YNNKEL (reference sequence). The CDR3 DNA is TGTGCCAGCAGCCAAGAAGGGCGCTACGAGCAGTACTTC. Amino acids: CASSQEGRYEQYF.

This clonotype has just a few counts. The V gene is TRBV4-1, the J gene TRBJ2-1, with D possibly matching TRBD2 (5 bases). Trimming took off 4 bases at V and 8 bases at J, with 15 bases between the two ends. The germline V gene has CDR1 MGHRA and CDR2 YSYEKL. The CDR3 is made up of 14 amino acids. The CDR3 DNA sequence: TGCGCCAGCAGCCCCCGTGAGGGTTGGGATGAGCAGTTCTTC. Amino acid sequence: CASSPREGWDEQFF.

The V gene is TRBV20-1, the J gene TRBJ2-5; 9 bases align to TRBD1. Looked up from germline, CDR1 is DFQATT and CDR2 is SNEGSKA (reference sequence). Trimming cost V 6 bases and J 2 bases; bases outside gene matches: 7. This CDR3 has 14 amino acids. The CDR3 here is CSALEGTGQETQYF. CDR3 in DNA: TGCAGTGCCCTCGAGGGGACAGGGCAAGAGACCCAGTACTTC.

The chain links TRBV3-1 to TRBJ2-3; D remains unclear. This CDR3 has 14 amino acids. Between the trimmed V and J ends, which lost 4 bases and 0 bases, there was a span of 8 bases. Germline CDR1 LGHDT, CDR2 YNNKEL (reference sequence). The CDR3 loop is CASSRYSSTDTQYF. The CDR3 DNA sequence: TGTGCCAGCAGCCGCTATTCTAGCACAGATACGCAGTATTTT.

This rearrangement joins TRBV2 to TRBJ2-3; weak D call: TRBD1 (6 bases). Germline V lookup: CDR1 SNHLY, CDR2 FYNNEI. The CDR3 extends over 15 amino acids. The V and J ends lost 6 bases and 3 bases respectively, with 16 bases between them. CDR3 residues: CASSDTGWETDTQYF. As DNA, the CDR3 is TGTGCCAGCAGCGATACAGGGTGGGAGACAGATACGCAGTATTTT.

The chain links TRBV20-1 to TRBJ1-5, with D possibly matching TRBD1 (6 bases). In germline, CDR1 is DFQATT, CDR2 SNEGSKA (reference sequence). The V end was cut by 0 bases, the J end by 6 bases, with 15 bases between. The CDR3 consists of 15 residues. The CDR3 reads CSARDAGAGSQPQHF. In nucleotides, the CDR3 is TGCAGTGCTAGAGATGCAGGGGCGGGCAGTCAGCCCCAGCATTTT.

This clonotype was detected only a few times. The chain recombines TRBV5-6 with TRBJ2-4, with D unresolved. The CDR3 runs to 16 residues. V gave up 1 base and J gave up 0 bases, with 11 bases separating them. Germline V CDR1 and CDR2: SGHDT, YYEEEE. In DNA, the CDR3 is TGTGCCAGCAGCTTGTCTGACCATCTAGCCAAAAACATTCAGTACTTC. It codes for CASSLSDHLAKNIQYF.

This clonotype was picked up a small number of times. This chain uses TRBV4-1 with TRBJ2-7; perhaps D is TRBD1 or TRBD2 (5 bases each). The end of the DNA is better explained by TRBJ2-4, so the J call may be wrong. CDR1 MGHRA and CDR2 YSYEKL come from the germline V gene. There are 16 residues in the CDR3. CDR3 nucleotide sequence: TGCGCCAGCAGAGAGAACCCAGGGACGACCAAAAACATTCAGTACTTC. Translating it yields CASRENPGTTKNIQYF.

This clonotype was detected only once. The rearrangement links TRBV29-1 to TRBJ2-7, with TRBD1 identical over 8 bases. Germline V lookup: CDR1 SQVTM, CDR2 ANQGSEA. This CDR3 contains 13 residues. Trimming took 6 bases from V and 1 from J; bases not matched to a gene: 5. CDR3 bases: TGCAGCGTATGGACAGGGACATCCTACGAGCAGTACTTC. This translates into CSVWTGTSYEQYF.

The rearrangement links TRBV7-3 to TRBJ1-6; possibly TRBD1 for D (6 bases). CDR3 length equals 17 residues. V dropped 2 bases and J dropped 7 bases, with 18 bases sitting between them. Germline CDR1 and CDR2: SGHTA and FQGTGA. Here the CDR3 reads CASSLGVRGGWNSPLHF. DNA for the CDR3: TGTGCCAGCAGCTTAGGCGTAAGGGGGGGTTGGAATTCACCCCTCCACTTT.

This chain uses TRBV10-1 with TRBJ2-4; TRBD2 matches 15 bases. Judging by the DNA end, TRBJ2-7 fits better; the J call may be wrong. Germline CDR1 is WNHNN and CDR2 is SYGVQD (reference sequence). The CDR3 consists of 17 residues. Written as DNA, the CDR3 is TGCGCCAGCAGCCCGGGACTAGCGGGAGGCCCTATCTACGAGCAGTACTTC. As protein: CASSPGLAGGPIYEQYF.